This entry describes one T cell receptor (beta chain). Its antigen is still unknown. The data were taken from a study of shared clonotypes between healthy human individuals. Study-level points and caveats: Represented diversity (both genetic and exposure-history) was limited by the small number of donors.

The CDR3 contains 15 residues. J gave up 1 base and V 5 bases, and 8 bases lay outside the gene matches. Germline V gene sequence: CDR1 MDHEN, CDR2 SYDVKM. Sequencing was performed with immunoSEQ multiplex PCR; in TCRdb, only in-frame clones are kept and a portion is missing. The sample includes about 1.5 million clones, approximately 98% seen only once; the top ten take around 0.47%. The receptor was isolated from a man younger than 45 in good health. The chain has TRBV28 and TRBJ2-7; TRBD2 agrees at 7 bases. Specimen: naive CD4+ T cells sorted from blood. Sample subset: CD45RA+ positively selected. CDR3 sequence reads: CASSMAGLLSYEQYF. In nucleotides, the CDR3 is TGTGCCAGCAGTATGGCGGGACTACTTTCCTACGAGCAGTACTTC.